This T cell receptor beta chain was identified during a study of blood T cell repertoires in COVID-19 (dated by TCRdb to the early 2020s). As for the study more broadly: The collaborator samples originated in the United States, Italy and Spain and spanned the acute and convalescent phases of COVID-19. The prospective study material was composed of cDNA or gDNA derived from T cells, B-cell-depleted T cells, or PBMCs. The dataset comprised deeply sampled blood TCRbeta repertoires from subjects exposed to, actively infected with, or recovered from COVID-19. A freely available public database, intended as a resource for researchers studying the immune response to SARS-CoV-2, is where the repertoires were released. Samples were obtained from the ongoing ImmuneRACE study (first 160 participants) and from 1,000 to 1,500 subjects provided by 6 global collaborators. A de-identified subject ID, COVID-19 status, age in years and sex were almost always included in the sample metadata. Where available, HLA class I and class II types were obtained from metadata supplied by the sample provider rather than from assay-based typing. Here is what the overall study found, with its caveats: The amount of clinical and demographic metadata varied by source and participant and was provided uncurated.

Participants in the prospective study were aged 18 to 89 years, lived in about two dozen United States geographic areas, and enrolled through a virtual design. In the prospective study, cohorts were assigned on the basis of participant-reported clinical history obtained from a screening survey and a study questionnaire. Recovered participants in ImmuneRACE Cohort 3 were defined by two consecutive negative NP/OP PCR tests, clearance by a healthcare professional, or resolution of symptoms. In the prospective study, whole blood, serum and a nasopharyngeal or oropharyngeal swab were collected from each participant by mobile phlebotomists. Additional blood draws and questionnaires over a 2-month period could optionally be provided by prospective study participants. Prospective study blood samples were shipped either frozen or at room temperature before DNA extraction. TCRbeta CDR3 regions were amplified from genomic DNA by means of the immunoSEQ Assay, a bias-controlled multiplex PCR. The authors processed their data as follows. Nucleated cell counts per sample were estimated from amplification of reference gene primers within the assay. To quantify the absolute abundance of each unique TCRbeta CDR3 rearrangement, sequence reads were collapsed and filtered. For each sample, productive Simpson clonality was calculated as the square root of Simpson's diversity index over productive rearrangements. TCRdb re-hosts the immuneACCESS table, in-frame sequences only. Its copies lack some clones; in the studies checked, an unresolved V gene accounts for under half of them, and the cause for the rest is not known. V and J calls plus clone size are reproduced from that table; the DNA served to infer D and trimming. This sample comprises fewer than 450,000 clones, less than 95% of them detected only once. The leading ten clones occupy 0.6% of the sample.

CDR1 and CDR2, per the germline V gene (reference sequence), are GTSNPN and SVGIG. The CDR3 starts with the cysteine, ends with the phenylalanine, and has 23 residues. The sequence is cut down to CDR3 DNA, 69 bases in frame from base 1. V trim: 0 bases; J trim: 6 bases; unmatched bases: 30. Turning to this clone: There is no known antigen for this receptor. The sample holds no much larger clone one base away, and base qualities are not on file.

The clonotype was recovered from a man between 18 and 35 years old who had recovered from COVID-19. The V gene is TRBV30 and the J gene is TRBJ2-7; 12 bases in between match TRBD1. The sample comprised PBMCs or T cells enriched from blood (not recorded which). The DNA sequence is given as TGTGCCTGGAGTGTAATAGGGAGAAAGGCGGGACAGGGGGCAAAAATCTCCCCGGGCGAGCAGTACTTC. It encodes CAWSVIGRKAGQGAKISPGEQYF. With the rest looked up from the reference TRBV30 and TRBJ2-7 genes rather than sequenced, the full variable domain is SQTIHQWPATLVQPVGSPLSLECTVEGTSNPNLYWYRQAAGRGLQLLFYSVGIGQISSEVPQNLSASRPQDRQFILSSKKLLLSDSGFYLCAWSVIGRKAGQGAKISPGEQYFGPGTRLTVT.